Below are 32 T cell receptor beta chains sequenced from a single sample in a study of CD8+CD57+ T cells in acquired aplastic anemia. Sequencing was done on patients that had shown CD8+CD57+ cell expansion by flow cytometry. Genomic DNA provided the template from which TCR beta VDJ and CDR3 profiles were obtained. TCRdb processed the reads anew with MiXCR; each CDR3 protein has one entry. The sample carries 190,000 or so distinct CDR3 sequences, approximately 48% recorded once. The sequenced sample was sorted CD4+, CD8+, or CD8+CD57+ T cells (not recorded which) from PBMCs. The source is a human donor with aplastic anemia.

The genes are TRBV7-2 and TRBJ2-5; 7 nucleotides agree with TRBD1. The J call could be wrong; TRBJ2-7 is a better fit for the DNA end. In germline, CDR1 is SGHTA, CDR2 FQGNSA. The CDR3 is 16 residues long. The CDR3 protein is CASSLGQGPHLYEQYF. Written as DNA, the CDR3 is TGTGCCAGCAGCTTAGGACAGGGTCCCCACCTCTACGAGCAGTACTTC.

The chain uses TRBV10-3 and TRBJ2-7, with TRBD1 matching over 9 bases. The CDR3 runs to 14 residues. From germline, CDR1 is ENHRY and CDR2 SYGVKD. After removal of 5 bases from V and 4 bases from J, the junction contained 6 bases not matched to a gene. CDR3 residues: CAISPGQGGYEQYF. Here the CDR3 DNA reads TGTGCCATCAGTCCGGGACAGGGAGGATACGAGCAGTACTTC.

This chain connects TRBV5-1 to TRBJ2-7; 10 bases agree with TRBD1. Trimming cost V 3 bases and J 2 bases; bases outside gene matches: 5. Germline V CDR1 and CDR2: SGHRS, YFSETQ. The CDR3 is 15 residues long. CDR3 region: CASSSGQGVTYEQYF. CDR3 DNA sequence: TGCGCCAGCAGCTCCGGACAGGGGGTAACCTACGAGCAGTACTTC.

The chain joins TRBV2 to TRBJ1-5; D unclear. Trimming shortened V by 4 bases and J by 1 base, and 8 bases separated the two germline ends. This CDR3 spans 14 amino acids. Germline CDR1 is SNHLY and CDR2 is FYNNEI. CDR3 in amino acids: CASSGLESNQPQHF. DNA for the CDR3: TGTGCCAGCAGTGGGTTAGAGAGCAATCAGCCCCAGCATTTT.

This clonotype was found many times. The J gene is TRBJ2-3, the V gene TRBV9, with 7 bases identical to TRBD2. Germline V CDR1 and CDR2: SGDLS, YYNGEE. This CDR3 has 16 residues. V lost 4 bases, J lost 2 bases, and 10 bases stayed unmatched. CDR3 coding DNA: TGTGCCAGCAGCACCCGGGGAGGGGACTTCACAGATACGCAGTATTTT. Translated: CASSTRGGDFTDTQYF.

Points on this clonotype: An end of the junction does not agree with germline; a read error may underlie this. The V call is TRBV20-1, the J call TRBJ2-1, with 7 bases identical to TRBD1. This CDR3 comprises 14 residues. Germline lookup yields CDR1 DFQATT and CDR2 SNEGSKA (reference sequence). The CDR3 sequence is CSAPRQGSYNGQFF. The CDR3, as DNA: TGCAGTGCACCACGACAGGGCAGCTACAATGGGCAGTTCTTC.

In its sample, this clonotype was seen many times. V usage is TRBV2 and J usage is TRBJ2-1; 9 bases agree with TRBD2. The CDR3 loop spans 17 amino acids. Trimming cost V 1 base and J 6 bases; bases outside gene matches: 10. Germline CDR1 SNHLY, CDR2 FYNNEI. CDR3 bases: TGTGCCAGCAGTGAAGGTCATGGCGGGAGGGCCATCAATGAGCAGTTCTTC. This sequence encodes CASSEGHGGRAINEQFF.

For this clonotype: This may be a read error: a much more frequent sequence differs by one nucleotide. The rearrangement uses TRBV11-2 and TRBJ2-1, with D perhaps TRBD1 (5 bases). Germline values: CDR1 SGHAT, CDR2 FQNNGV. CDR3 length: 15 residues. As DNA, the CDR3 is TGTGCCAGCAGCTTAGAACCAGGGCTAAACAATGAGCGGTTCTTC. Translated, it gives CASSLEPGLNNERFF.

This clonotype was seen many times. The chain recombines TRBV20-1 with TRBJ2-7; D call uncertain. Germline CDR1 reads DFQATT; CDR2 reads SNEGSKA (reference sequence). The CDR3 is 13 residues long. V dropped 6 bases and J dropped 6 bases, with 18 bases sitting between them. CDR3 amino acids: CSAPRTVGFEQYF. In DNA form, the CDR3 reads TGCAGTGCCCCTAGGACCGTCGGGTTCGAGCAGTACTTC.

This clonotype was picked up a small number of times. This CDR3 is CASSEAQVSLSYEQYF. In DNA form, the CDR3 reads TGTGCCAGCAGTGAAGCACAGGTCAGCCTCTCCTACGAGCAGTACTTC. The chain carries TRBV2 and TRBJ2-7, with TRBD1 as a possible D gene (5 bases). The germline gives CDR1 SNHLY, CDR2 FYNNEI. CDR3 length: 16 residues. Trimming shortened V by 0 bases and J by 0 bases, and 12 bases separated the two germline ends. Using reference TRBV2 and TRBJ2-7 for the parts outside the CDR3, the full variable domain is EPEVTQTPSHQVTQMGQEVILRCVPISNHLYFYWYRQILGQKVEFLVSFYNNEISEKSEIFDDQFSVERPDGSNFTLKIRSTKLEDSAMYFCASSEAQVSLSYEQYFGPGTRLTVT.

V gene TRBV20-1 combines with J gene TRBJ2-3; 13 bases line up with TRBD2. CDR3 length equals 13 residues. The germline V gene has CDR1 DFQATT and CDR2 SNEGSKA (reference sequence). V lost 6 bases and J lost 5; bases outside the gene matches: 2. The CDR3 sequence: CSATSGREDTQYF. The CDR3 nucleotides read TGCAGTGCAACTAGCGGGAGGGAAGATACGCAGTATTTT.

This chain joins TRBV20-1 and TRBJ2-5; D may be TRBD1 (5 bases). CDR3 length: 12 amino acids. Germline V CDR1 and CDR2: DFQATT, SNEGSKA (reference sequence). V was cut by 3 bases and J by 3 bases, with 8 bases left in between. CDR3 bases: TGCAGTGCTAGGGCAGGGAAAGAGACCCAGTACTTC. The encoded protein is CSARAGKETQYF.

This clonotype was counted once. The chain employs TRBV9 and TRBJ2-3; perhaps TRBD2 as D (6 bases). Germline assignment: CDR1 SGDLS and CDR2 YYNGEE. The CDR3 runs 16 residues. The ends were cut back, 0 bases at V and 2 bases at J, with 13 bases in the middle. CDR3 residues: CASSVGGGEYTDTQYF. The CDR3 DNA follows: TGTGCCAGCAGCGTAGGTGGCGGGGAGTACACAGATACGCAGTATTTT.

In its sample, this clonotype ranks as medium-sized (0.01 to 0.1%). The gene calls are TRBV20-1 and TRBJ2-7; 11 nucleotides agree with TRBD2. The CDR3 sequence is 16 residues long. V was pared by 4 bases and J by 7 bases, with 15 bases of the junction left unmatched. The V gene's germline CDR1 is DFQATT and CDR2 SNEGSKA (reference sequence). The CDR3 region has the DNA TGCAGTGCTACCGCCTTCGGGACTAGCGGACCAGGGGAGCAGTACTTC. This translates into CSATAFGTSGPGEQYF.

This chain connects TRBV7-8 to TRBJ1-5, with a possible D match to TRBD1 (5 bases). The germline V gene has CDR1 SGHVS and CDR2 FQNEAQ. This CDR3 comprises 13 residues. The germline V and J ends were trimmed by 5 bases and 6 bases, with 11 bases remaining between them. CDR3 sequence (DNA): TGTGCCAGCAGCCTCAGGGTGGCTCAGCCCCAGCATTTT. Encoded protein: CASSLRVAQPQHF.

The V gene is TRBV11-2, the J gene TRBJ2-7; 9 nucleotides agree with TRBD1. CDR3 size: 15 residues. Germline CDR1 and CDR2: SGHAT and FQNNGV. V shed 3 bases and J 6 bases; nucleotides not matched to a gene: 9. CDR3 loop: CASSFSLGQGPEQYF. CDR3 nucleotide sequence: TGTGCCAGCAGCTTCTCCCTCGGACAGGGGCCCGAGCAGTACTTC.

The chain employs TRBV2 and TRBJ1-1; no clear D gene. This CDR3 region has 12 residues. In germline, CDR1 is SNHLY, CDR2 FYNNEI. V was cut by 4 bases and J by 7 bases, with 10 bases left in between. The CDR3 is CASSGELLEAFF. The CDR3 coding sequence is TGTGCCAGCAGTGGTGAGCTACTTGAAGCTTTCTTT.

V is TRBV19 and J is TRBJ2-2; 8 nucleotides agree with TRBD2. V dropped 5 bases and J dropped 0; count of bases not matched to a gene: 2. Germline CDR1 and CDR2: LNHDA and SQIVND (reference sequence). The CDR3 extends over 15 amino acids. The CDR3 region is CASSLSGANTGELFF. CDR3 nucleotide sequence: TGTGCCAGTAGTCTTAGCGGGGCGAACACCGGGGAGCTGTTTTTT. Together with reference TRBV19 and TRBJ2-2, the CDR3 gives the full variable domain: DGGITQSPKYLFRKEGQNVTLSCEQNLNHDAMYWYRQDPGQGLRLIYYSQIVNDFQKGDIAEGYSVSREKKESFPLTVTSAQKNPTAFYLCASSLSGANTGELFFGEGSRLTVL.

The chain joins TRBV7-2 to TRBJ1-2; 8 nucleotides agree with TRBD1. Looked up from germline, CDR1 is SGHTA and CDR2 is FQGNSA. V shed 0 bases, J shed 3 bases, and the junction held 0 bases outside the gene matches. CDR3 size: 14 residues. The CDR3 region is CASSLATGDYGYTF. The DNA for the CDR3 is TGTGCCAGCAGCTTAGCGACAGGGGACTATGGCTACACCTTC.

J is TRBJ2-7 and V is TRBV27; 7 bases map to TRBD1. Germline CDR1 MNHEY, CDR2 SMNVEV (reference sequence). V shed 2 bases, J shed 4 bases, and the junction held 11 bases outside the gene matches. CDR3 length equals 16 residues. The CDR3 spells CASSLKLPGGPYEQYF. The CDR3 coding sequence is TGTGCCAGCAGTTTAAAGTTGCCAGGGGGACCGTACGAGCAGTACTTC.

The rearrangement uses TRBV19 and TRBJ2-7; D is possibly TRBD2 (6 bases). CDR3 size: 14 residues. Germline values: CDR1 LNHDA, CDR2 SQIVND (reference sequence). V lost 4 bases and J 4 bases, leaving 14 bases between the germline ends. The CDR3 DNA follows: TGTGCCAGTAGTACCGGGACTCCCCCGTACGAGCAGTACTTC. This codes for CASSTGTPPYEQYF.

The chain employs TRBV7-8 and TRBJ2-7; D gene uncertain. Germline CDR1 is SGHVS and CDR2 is FQNEAQ. CDR3 length: 14 residues. V was clipped by 1 base and J by 3 bases, with 10 bases between them. CDR3 amino acids: CASSLVDKGYEQYF. In nucleotides, the CDR3 is TGTGCCAGCAGCTTAGTGGATAAAGGCTACGAGCAGTACTTC. Drawing the rest from reference TRBV7-8 and TRBJ2-7, the complete variable domain is GAGVSQSPRYKVAKRGQDVALRCDPISGHVSLFWYQQALGQGPEFLTYFQNEAQLDKSGLPSDRFFAERPEGSVSTLKIQRTQQEDSAVYLCASSLVDKGYEQYFGPGTRLTVT.

This clonotype was picked up a small number of times. The chain couples TRBV24-1 to TRBJ2-5, with D maybe TRBD1 (5 bases). This CDR3 is 14 amino acids long. The germline V gene encodes CDR1 KGHDR and CDR2 SFDVKD. V was clipped by 4 bases and J by 1 base, with 9 bases between them. CDR3 sequence reads: CATSDPDSQETQYF. The DNA for the CDR3 is TGTGCCACCAGTGACCCAGACAGCCAAGAGACCCAGTACTTC.

In regard to this clonotype: This clone may be a read error of a much larger clone one base away. The chain links TRBV6-1 to TRBJ2-1; tentative D call: TRBD1 (6 bases). V lost 1 base and J lost 6, with 16 bases in between. CDR1 is MNHNS and CDR2 is SASEGT in the germline V gene. The CDR3 is 16 residues long. The CDR3 DNA reads as TGTGCCAGCAGTGAAGACAGGGTTGACGTTGGCAATGAGCAGTTCTTC. It specifies CASSEDRVDVGNEQFF.

The rearrangement joins TRBV2 to TRBJ2-7; D might be TRBD1 (6 bases). CDR1 and CDR2 from the germline V gene are SNHLY and FYNNEI. Trimming took off 5 bases at V and 4 bases at J, with 18 bases between the two ends. The CDR3 consists of 15 residues. The CDR3 nucleotides are TGTGCCAGCAGTTTAGCGCGCCAGGGGAGATACGAGCAGTACTTC. It translates to CASSLARQGRYEQYF.

The chain recombines TRBV7-2 with TRBJ2-7; TRBD2 might be the D (7 bases). Germline CDR1 and CDR2: SGHTA and FQGNSA. CDR3 length equals 15 residues. V was shortened by 3 bases and J by 4 bases, with 16 bases between the two germline ends. For the CDR3, the DNA is TGTGCCAGCAGCTTCAAACGGGGGGCGGGATACGAGCAGTACTTC. It codes for CASSFKRGAGYEQYF.

This clonotype was found a few times. The V and J genes are TRBV19 and TRBJ1-6; no firm D call. Trimming stripped 10 bases from V and 8 bases from J, with 15 bases between. The germline V gene encodes CDR1 LNHDA and CDR2 SQIVND (reference sequence). The CDR3 has 13 amino acids. The CDR3 bases are TGTGCCACCATGCCCTCAAGGTATTCACCCCTCCACTTT. Translation: CATMPSRYSPLHF.

The chain joins TRBV11-1 to TRBJ2-1; D is unresolved. CDR1 is SGHAT and CDR2 is FQDESV in the germline V gene (reference sequence). Trimming shortened V by 3 bases and J by 0 bases, and 9 bases separated the two germline ends. The CDR3 extends over 15 amino acids. The CDR3 protein is CASSFGRSSYNEQFF. The CDR3 DNA is TGTGCCAGCAGCTTCGGCAGGAGCTCCTACAATGAGCAGTTCTTC. The full variable domain, in which reference TRBV11-1 and TRBJ2-1 provide the parts outside the CDR3, is EAEVAQSPRYKITEKSQAVAFWCDPISGHATLYWYRQILGQGPELLVQFQDESVVDDSQLPKDRFSAERLKGVDSTLKIQPAELGDSAMYLCASSFGRSSYNEQFFGPGTRLTVL.

The rearrangement uses TRBV19 and TRBJ2-1; D gene unclear. Trimming cost V 2 bases and J 4 bases, with 9 bases left between them. Germline CDR1 reads LNHDA; CDR2 reads SQIVND (reference sequence). There are 14 residues in the CDR3. CDR3 sequence reads: CASSISEVYNEQFF. The CDR3, as DNA: TGTGCCAGTAGTATATCCGAAGTTTACAATGAGCAGTTCTTC.

The genes are TRBV13 and TRBJ2-7, with a tentative D call TRBD2 (5 bases). Germline V gene sequence: CDR1 PRHDT, CDR2 FYEKMQ (reference sequence). The CDR3 covers 14 residues. Deletions cut 6 bases from V and 2 bases from J, with 14 bases between. CDR3 region: CASRPSTGAYEQYF. The DNA for the CDR3 is TGTGCCAGCAGACCATCGACCGGGGCCTACGAGCAGTACTTC.

The chain combines TRBV11-2 with TRBJ2-3; perhaps TRBD2 as D (6 bases). V gave up 1 base and J gave up 3 bases, with 11 bases separating them. From germline, CDR1 is SGHAT and CDR2 FQNNGV. This CDR3 is built from 15 residues. CDR3 region: CASSLGGLNTDTQYF. CDR3 DNA sequence: TGTGCCAGCAGCTTAGGGGGACTGAATACAGATACGCAGTATTTT.

On this clonotype itself: This clone may be a read error of a much larger clone one base away. The V gene is TRBV6-2 or TRBV6-3, the J gene TRBJ1-2, with D tentatively TRBD1 (6 bases). The CDR3 totals 14 residues. Germline values: CDR1 MNHEY, CDR2 SVGEGT. The CDR3 sequence: CASSYSQGTYSYTF. CDR3 DNA: TGTGCCAGCAGTTACTCGCAGGGGACCTATAGCTACACCTTC.